This TCR beta chain was identified in a study of blood T cell repertoires in COVID-19. The overall study: The origin of the acute and convalescent COVID-19 samples was the United States, Italy and Spain. T cells, B-cell-depleted T cells, or PBMCs supplied cDNA or gDNA.

In the study's own analysis: Estimation of nucleated cell counts was performed using reference gene primer amplification. The table came from immunoSEQ multiplex PCR; TCRdb's copy has only in-frame clones and leaves some out. For V, J and clone size, that table is used; D and trimming come from the DNA. The sample holds some 250,000 clones; over 70% are singletons and the top ten take 6% to 9.5%. V was clipped by 6 bases and J by 4 bases; unmatched bases: 6. Germline CDR1 MNHEY, CDR2 SVGAGI. CDR3 length: 14 amino acids. The sample consisted of peripheral blood. J is TRBJ1-5 and V is TRBV6-5, with TRBD1 matching over 7 bases. The clonotype was recovered from an elderly woman with acute or convalescent COVID-19. The CDR3 region is CASSLGTANQPQHF. The CDR3 DNA is TGTGCCAGCAGCCTGGGGACAGCAAATCAGCCCCAGCATTTT.